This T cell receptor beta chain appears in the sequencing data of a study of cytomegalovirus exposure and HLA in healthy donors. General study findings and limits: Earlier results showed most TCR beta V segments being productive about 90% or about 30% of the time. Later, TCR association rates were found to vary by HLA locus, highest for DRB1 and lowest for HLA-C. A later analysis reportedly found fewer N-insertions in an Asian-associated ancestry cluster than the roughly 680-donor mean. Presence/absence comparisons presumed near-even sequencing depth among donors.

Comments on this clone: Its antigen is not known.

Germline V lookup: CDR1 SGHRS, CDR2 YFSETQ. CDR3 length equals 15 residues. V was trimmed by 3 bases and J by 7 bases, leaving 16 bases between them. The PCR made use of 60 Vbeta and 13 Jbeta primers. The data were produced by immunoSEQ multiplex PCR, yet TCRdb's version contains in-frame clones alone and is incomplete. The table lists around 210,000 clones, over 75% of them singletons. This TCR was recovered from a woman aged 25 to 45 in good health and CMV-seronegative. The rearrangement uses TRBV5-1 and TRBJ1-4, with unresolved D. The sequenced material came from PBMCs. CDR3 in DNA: TGCGCCAGCAGCTCTAGCTTCCGGGAGGCTGAAAAACTGTTTTTT. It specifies CASSSSFREAEKLFF.